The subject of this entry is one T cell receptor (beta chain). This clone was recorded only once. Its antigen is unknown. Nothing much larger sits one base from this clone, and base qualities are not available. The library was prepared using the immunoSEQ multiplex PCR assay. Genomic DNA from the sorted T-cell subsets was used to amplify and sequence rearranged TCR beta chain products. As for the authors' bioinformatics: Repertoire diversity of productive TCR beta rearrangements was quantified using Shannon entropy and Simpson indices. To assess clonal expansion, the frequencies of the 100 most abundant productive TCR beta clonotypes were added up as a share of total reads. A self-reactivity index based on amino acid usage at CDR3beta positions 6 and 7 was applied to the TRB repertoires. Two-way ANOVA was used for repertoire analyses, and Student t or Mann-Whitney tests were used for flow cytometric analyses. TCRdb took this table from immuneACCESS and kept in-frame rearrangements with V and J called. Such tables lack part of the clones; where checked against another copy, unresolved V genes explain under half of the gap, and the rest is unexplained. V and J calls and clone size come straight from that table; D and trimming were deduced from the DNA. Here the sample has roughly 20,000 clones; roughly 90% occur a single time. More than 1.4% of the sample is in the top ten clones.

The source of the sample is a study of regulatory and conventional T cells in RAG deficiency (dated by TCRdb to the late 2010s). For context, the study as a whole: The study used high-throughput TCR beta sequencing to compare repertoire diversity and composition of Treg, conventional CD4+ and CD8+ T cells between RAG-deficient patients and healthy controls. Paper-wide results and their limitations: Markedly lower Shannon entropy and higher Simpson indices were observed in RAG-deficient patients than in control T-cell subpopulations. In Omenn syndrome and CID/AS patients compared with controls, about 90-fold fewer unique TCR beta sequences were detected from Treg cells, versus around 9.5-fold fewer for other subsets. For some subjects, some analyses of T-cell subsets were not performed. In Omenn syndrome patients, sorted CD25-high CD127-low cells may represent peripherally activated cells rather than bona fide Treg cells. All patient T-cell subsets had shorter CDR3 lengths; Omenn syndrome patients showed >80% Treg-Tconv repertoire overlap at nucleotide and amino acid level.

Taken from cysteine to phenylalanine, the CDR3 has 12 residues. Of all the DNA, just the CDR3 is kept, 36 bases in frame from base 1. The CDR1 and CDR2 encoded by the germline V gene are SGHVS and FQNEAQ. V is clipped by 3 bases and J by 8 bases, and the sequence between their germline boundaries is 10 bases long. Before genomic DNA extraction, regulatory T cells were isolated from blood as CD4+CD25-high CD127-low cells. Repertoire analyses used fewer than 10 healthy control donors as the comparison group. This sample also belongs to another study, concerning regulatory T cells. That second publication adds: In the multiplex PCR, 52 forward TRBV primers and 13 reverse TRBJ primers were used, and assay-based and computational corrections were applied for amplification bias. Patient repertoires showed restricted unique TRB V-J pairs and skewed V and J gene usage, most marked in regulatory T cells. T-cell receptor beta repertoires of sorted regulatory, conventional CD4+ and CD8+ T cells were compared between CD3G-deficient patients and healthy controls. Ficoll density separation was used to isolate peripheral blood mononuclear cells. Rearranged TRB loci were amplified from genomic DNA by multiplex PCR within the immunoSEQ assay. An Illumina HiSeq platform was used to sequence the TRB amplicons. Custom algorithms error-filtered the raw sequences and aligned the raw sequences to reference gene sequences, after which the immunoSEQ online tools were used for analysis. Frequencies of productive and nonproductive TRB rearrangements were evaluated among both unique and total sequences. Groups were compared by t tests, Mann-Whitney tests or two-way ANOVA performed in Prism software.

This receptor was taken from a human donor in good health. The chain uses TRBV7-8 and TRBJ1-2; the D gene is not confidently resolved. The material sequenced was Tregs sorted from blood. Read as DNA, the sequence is TGTGCCAGCAGCTTTCATAGCCTCGGCTACACCTTC. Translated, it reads CASSFHSLGYTF.